These 29 T cell receptor beta chains originate from one sample sequenced in a study of T cells in Graves' hyperthyroidism and ophthalmopathy. Amplified TCR beta CDR3 regions derived from RNA transcripts. Primed by the HTBI set, a first-round RT-PCR was run on the TCR CDR3. One entry per CDR3 protein results from TCRdb running MiXCR on the multiplex PCR reads. The table has almost 600,000 distinct CDR3 sequences, more than 11% seen once. The sample consisted of blood. Receptors originate from a woman in her thirties with Graves' hyperthyroidism that later progressed to Graves' ophthalmopathy.

At least ten counts were recorded for this clonotype. The rearrangement links TRBV7-2 to TRBJ2-3; 8 nucleotides agree with TRBD1. V lost 5 bases and J lost 6; bases outside the gene matches: 4. CDR1 is SGHTA, CDR2 FQGNSA, per germline. This CDR3 contains 13 residues. The CDR3 reads CASSGNRGDTQYF. CDR3 nucleotides: TGTGCCAGCAGCGGGAACAGGGGGGATACGCAGTATTTT.

This clonotype was recorded a few times. V is TRBV30 and J is TRBJ1-3; the D gene is possibly TRBD1 (5 bases). CDR3 size: 16 residues. Germline CDR1 and CDR2: GTSNPN and SVGIG (reference sequence). V was shortened by 4 bases and J by 0 bases, with 16 bases between the two germline ends. CDR3 nucleotides: TGTGCCTGGATTGCGGGACCCAGGTTCTCTGGAAACACCATATATTTT. It translates to CAWIAGPRFSGNTIYF.

This clonotype was seen at least ten times. The chain uses TRBV27 and TRBJ1-5, with a possible D match to TRBD1 (5 bases). V lost 4 bases and J lost 11, with 30 bases in between. This CDR3 has 18 amino acids. Germline CDR1 MNHEY, CDR2 SMNVEV (reference sequence). CDR3 loop: CASSSPGPQPGGFSTQHF. The DNA of the CDR3 is TGTGCCAGCAGTTCACCGGGACCTCAACCCGGGGGTTTCAGTACCCAGCATTTT.

This clonotype has at least ten counts. The chain has TRBV12-3 or TRBV12-4 and TRBJ2-7; 10 nucleotides agree with TRBD2. With 7 bases clipped from V and 1 base from J, the junction kept 7 bases outside the gene matches. The CDR3 length is 15 residues. CDR3 protein: CASTSSGRTSYEQYF. CDR3 sequence (DNA): TGTGCCAGCACCAGTAGCGGGAGGACTTCCTACGAGCAGTACTTC.

The sample holds a few counts of this clonotype. The chain combines TRBV2 with TRBJ2-4; TRBD1 might be the D (6 bases). Trimming pared 7 bases from V and 8 bases from J, leaving 21 bases between. Germline CDR1 and CDR2: SNHLY and FYNNEI. CDR3 length: 15 amino acids. The CDR3: CASIGGRGQGYIQYF. DNA for the CDR3: TGTGCCAGCATTGGTGGACGGGGACAAGGGTACATTCAGTACTTC.

In this sample, this clonotype turned up many times. V usage is TRBV24-1 and J usage is TRBJ2-1; 11 nucleotides line up with TRBD1. This CDR3 comprises 16 residues. Germline V gene data show CDR1 as KGHDR and CDR2 as SFDVKD. The V segment lost 4 bases and the J segment 5 bases; nucleotides outside the gene matches: 6. The CDR3 DNA sequence: TGTGCCACCAGTGACCCTTCGGGACAGGGGGACAATGAGCAGTTCTTC. Residues: CATSDPSGQGDNEQFF.

This clonotype was seen more than once but under ten times. The J gene is TRBJ2-3, the V gene TRBV24-1, with 8 bases that match TRBD2. With 5 bases clipped from V and 2 bases from J, the junction kept 5 bases outside the gene matches. The germline CDR1 and CDR2 sequences are KGHDR and SFDVKD. The CDR3 totals 15 residues. As DNA, the CDR3 is TGTGCCACCAGTGGAGCGGGAGTGACCACAGATACGCAGTATTTT. Its translation: CATSGAGVTTDTQYF.

This chain joins TRBV6-1 and TRBJ2-5; 11 bases map to TRBD1. CDR1 is MNHNS, CDR2 SASEGT, per germline. The junction had 2 bases not matched to a gene; V was cut back by 7 bases and J by 4 bases. The CDR3 totals 13 residues. The CDR3 nucleotides are TGTGCCAGCACCGGGACAGGGGGAGAGACCCAGTACTTC. Its protein product is CASTGTGGETQYF.

The rearrangement joins TRBV19 to TRBJ1-6, with 7 bases lining up with TRBD1. Trimming cost V 4 bases and J 4 bases; bases outside gene matches: 10. From germline, CDR1 is LNHDA and CDR2 SQIVND (reference sequence). CDR3 size: 17 residues. The CDR3 reads CASSNSQGPPYNSPLHF. The CDR3 DNA follows: TGTGCCAGTAGTAACTCACAGGGGCCGCCTTATAATTCACCCCTCCACTTT.

This clonotype was counted many times. V and J are TRBV12-5 and TRBJ1-1, with D uncertain. Germline CDR1 LGHNT, CDR2 FRNRAP. The CDR3 extends over 11 amino acids. V was clipped by 5 bases and J by 8 bases, with 9 bases between them. The CDR3 nucleotides read TGTGCTAGTGGTCCCCCCAGGGAAGCTTTCTTT. This gives the protein CASGPPREAFF.

V gene TRBV3-1 combines with J gene TRBJ1-1; 11 bases match TRBD1. Germline trimming cut 4 bases from V and 6 bases from J; bases unmatched to any gene: 10. CDR3 size: 16 residues. Germline CDR1 is LGHDT and CDR2 is YNNKEL (reference sequence). CDR3 in amino acids: CASSPSRTGGYSEAFF. Here the CDR3 DNA reads TGTGCCAGCAGCCCTTCTCGGACAGGGGGCTATTCTGAAGCTTTCTTT.

Only a few counts were recorded for this clonotype. The chain combines TRBV3-1 with TRBJ2-1; 7 bases line up with TRBD2. J gave up 3 bases and V 7 bases, and 3 bases lay outside the gene matches. Germline values: CDR1 LGHDT, CDR2 YNNKEL (reference sequence). This CDR3 is built from 13 residues. DNA for the CDR3: TGTGCCAGCAATCCTAGCGGCTACAATGAGCAGTTCTTC. This sequence encodes CASNPSGYNEQFF.

The chain is built from TRBV6-9 and TRBJ1-1; TRBD1 is a possible D gene (5 bases). The CDR3 has 15 residues. CDR1 is MNHGY and CDR2 is SVAAGI in the germline V gene. Deletions cut 3 bases from V and 7 bases from J, with 18 bases between. As DNA, the CDR3 is TGTGCCAGCAGTTACGGGGCTACGAGGGCAGGTGAAGCTTTCTTT. Translating gives CASSYGATRAGEAFF.

This clonotype has only a few counts. The V call is TRBV10-3, the J call TRBJ2-1; 8 nucleotides agree with TRBD1. This CDR3 has 15 amino acids. The J segment lost 8 bases and the V segment lost 6 bases, leaving 12 bases of the junction unmatched. Germline CDR1 and CDR2: ENHRY and SYGVKD. CDR3 amino acids: CAISDPGQDGDEQFF. CDR3 in DNA: TGTGCCATCAGCGACCCGGGACAGGACGGGGATGAGCAGTTCTTC.

V and J are TRBV5-1 and TRBJ2-1; 7 nucleotides align to TRBD2. Germline V CDR1 and CDR2: SGHRS, YFSETQ. The CDR3 is 16 amino acids. With 3 bases clipped from V and 4 bases from J, the junction kept 10 bases outside the gene matches. CDR3 residues: CASSSLGASGYNEQFF. The CDR3 region has the DNA TGCGCCAGCAGCTCGTTAGGGGCTAGCGGTTACAATGAGCAGTTCTTC.

This clonotype was seen many times. The rearrangement uses TRBV2 and TRBJ1-1; no definite D call. V gave up 6 bases and J gave up 0 bases, with 14 bases separating them. The CDR3 contains 15 residues. Germline V gives CDR1 SNHLY, CDR2 FYNNEI. Written as DNA, the CDR3 is TGTGCCAGCAGGTCATCAGGTTTAATGAACACTGAAGCTTTCTTT. The encoded protein is CASRSSGLMNTEAFF.

There are many counts of this clonotype. The V and J genes are TRBV27 and TRBJ2-3, with 7 positions matching TRBD2. Losses at the gene ends were 4 bases for V and 2 bases for J; bases not matched to a gene: 3. CDR1 is MNHEY and CDR2 is SMNVEV in the germline V gene (reference sequence). This CDR3 has 14 residues. The CDR3 sequence: CASSYLADTDTQYF. CDR3 bases: TGTGCCAGCAGTTACCTAGCGGACACAGATACGCAGTATTTT.

This clonotype was counted a few times. The V and J genes are TRBV19 and TRBJ2-1; TRBD2 aligns across 9 bases. With V trimmed by 11 bases and J by 10 bases, 12 bases remained unmatched. This CDR3 is 13 amino acids long. Germline V gene sequence: CDR1 LNHDA, CDR2 SQIVND (reference sequence). CDR3 in amino acids: CASRRGGTEEQFF. CDR3 bases: TGTGCCTCTCGGCGGGGGGGAACGGAAGAGCAGTTCTTC.

Many counts were recorded for this clonotype. J is TRBJ1-2 and V is TRBV7-9, with TRBD1 identical over 10 bases. The CDR3 totals 16 residues. V shed 1 base and J 8 bases; nucleotides not matched to a gene: 10. Germline CDR1 SEHNR, CDR2 FQNEAQ (reference sequence). CDR3 in DNA: TGTGCCAGCAGCTTAGACATCGACAGGGGGCAGGAAGGCTACACCTTC. Protein: CASSLDIDRGQEGYTF.

The J gene is TRBJ2-1, the V gene TRBV20-1; 8 bases fit TRBD1. Germline CDR1 and CDR2: DFQATT and SNEGSKA (reference sequence). CDR3 length: 15 amino acids. Germline trimming cut 4 bases from V and 2 bases from J; bases unmatched to any gene: 7. The CDR3 DNA follows: TGCAGTGCTACTTACGGGACAGGCCCCTACAATGAGCAGTTCTTC. This encodes CSATYGTGPYNEQFF.

In this sample, this clonotype turned up many times. V and J are TRBV27 and TRBJ2-1; maybe TRBD2 (6 bases). V was cut by 2 bases and J by 3 bases, with 14 bases left in between. The germline V gene has CDR1 MNHEY and CDR2 SMNVEV (reference sequence). The CDR3 totals 16 residues. The CDR3 reads CASSLSGGNVYNEQFF. The CDR3 DNA reads TGTGCCAGCAGTTTAAGTGGGGGGAACGTCTACAATGAGCAGTTCTTC.

This clonotype has just a few counts. A junction boundary mismatches the germline segment, possibly from a read error. This sequence joins TRBV7-9 and TRBJ2-7; D gene unclear. Looked up from germline, CDR1 is SEHNR and CDR2 is FQNEAQ (reference sequence). The CDR3 loop spans 14 amino acids. The CDR3 coding sequence is TGTGCCAGCAGCTTCGACAAATTCACCTACGAGCAGTGCTTC. Protein sequence: CASSFDKFTYEQCF.

This clonotype was seen ten or more times. V and J are TRBV7-9 and TRBJ1-5, with a tentative D call TRBD1 (6 bases). Trimming shortened V by 1 base and J by 6 bases, and 10 bases separated the two germline ends. The CDR3 length is 14 residues. Germline-derived CDR1 and CDR2 are SEHNR and FQNEAQ (reference sequence). The CDR3 nucleotides read TGTGCCAGCAGCTTAGAAGGGGGGACTCAGCCCCAGCATTTT. Encoded protein: CASSLEGGTQPQHF.

This clonotype was counted at least ten times. The chain uses TRBV7-2 and TRBJ1-6; no clear D gene. The CDR3 loop spans 15 amino acids. Deletions cut 1 base from V and 7 bases from J, with 11 bases between. Germline V gene sequence: CDR1 SGHTA, CDR2 FQGNSA. CDR3 nucleotides: TGTGCCAGCAGCTTAGGACCTCCCCAGAATTCACCCCTCCACTTT. Its translation: CASSLGPPQNSPLHF.

This clonotype was seen a handful of times. V usage is TRBV6-1 and J usage is TRBJ2-1; 8 bases fit TRBD2. The CDR3 is 14 amino acids. The trim removed 9 bases at V and 8 bases at J, leaving 12 bases unmatched. The V gene's germline CDR1 is MNHNS and CDR2 SASEGT. The CDR3 is CASTDTGTRHEQFF. CDR3 nucleotides: TGTGCCAGTACGGATACCGGGACTAGACATGAGCAGTTCTTC.

This chain connects TRBV6-6 to TRBJ2-3; D may be TRBD1 (6 bases). CDR3 size: 15 residues. Germline values: CDR1 MNHNY, CDR2 SVGAGI (reference sequence). The V end was cut by 0 bases, the J end by 0 bases, with 7 bases between. The CDR3 here is CASSYSGQSTDTQYF. CDR3 nucleotide sequence: TGTGCCAGCAGTTACTCCGGACAGAGCACAGATACGCAGTATTTT.

The rearrangement uses TRBV2 and TRBJ2-5; the D is unclear. Trimming removed 7 bases at V and 0 bases at J, with 12 bases between. The CDR3 runs to 14 residues. Germline V gene sequence: CDR1 SNHLY, CDR2 FYNNEI. The CDR3 here is CASISSPNQETQYF. DNA of the CDR3: TGTGCCAGCATCTCATCTCCGAACCAAGAGACCCAGTACTTC. The entire variable domain, with the rest obtained from reference TRBV2 and TRBJ2-5, is as follows: EPEVTQTPSHQVTQMGQEVILRCVPISNHLYFYWYRQILGQKVEFLVSFYNNEISEKSEIFDDQFSVERPDGSNFTLKIRSTKLEDSAMYFCASISSPNQETQYFGPGTRLLVL.

In its sample, this clonotype was seen many times. This rearrangement joins TRBV6-2 or TRBV6-3 to TRBJ2-7, with TRBD2 matching over 9 bases. The germline gives CDR1 MNHEY, CDR2 SVGEGT. The trim removed 5 bases at V and 3 bases at J, leaving 5 bases unmatched. The CDR3 spans 14 residues. CDR3 in DNA: TGTGCCAGCAGTGTACAAGCGGGAGGCTACGAGCAGTACTTC. Its translation: CASSVQAGGYEQYF.

This clonotype came up many times. V usage is TRBV12-3 or TRBV12-4 and J usage is TRBJ2-1, with TRBD1 matching over 9 bases. Germline trimming cut 3 bases from V and 5 bases from J; bases unmatched to any gene: 5. The CDR3 is made up of 15 amino acids. The CDR3 loop reads CASSFTTGGHNEQFF. DNA of the CDR3: TGTGCCAGCAGTTTTACGACAGGGGGGCACAATGAGCAGTTCTTC.